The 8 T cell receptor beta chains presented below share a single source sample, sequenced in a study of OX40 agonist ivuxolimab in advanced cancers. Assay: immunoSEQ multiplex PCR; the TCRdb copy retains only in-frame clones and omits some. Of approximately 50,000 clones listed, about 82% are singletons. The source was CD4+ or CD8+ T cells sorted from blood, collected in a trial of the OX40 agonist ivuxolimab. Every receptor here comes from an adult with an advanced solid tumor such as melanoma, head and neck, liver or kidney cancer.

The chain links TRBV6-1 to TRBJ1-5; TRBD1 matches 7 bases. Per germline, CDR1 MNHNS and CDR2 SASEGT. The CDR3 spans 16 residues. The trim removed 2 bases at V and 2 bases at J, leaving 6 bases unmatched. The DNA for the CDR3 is TGTGCCAGCAGTGAAAAAGGGGGCGCGGGCAATCAGCCCCAGCATTTT. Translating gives CASSEKGGAGNQPQHF.

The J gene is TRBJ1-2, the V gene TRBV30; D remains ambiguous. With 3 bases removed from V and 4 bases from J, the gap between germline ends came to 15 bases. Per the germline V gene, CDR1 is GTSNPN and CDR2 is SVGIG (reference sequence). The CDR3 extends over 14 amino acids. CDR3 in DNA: TGTGCCTGGAGGGGTTCGGGGTTAGGCTATGGCTACACCTTC. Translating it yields CAWRGSGLGYGYTF. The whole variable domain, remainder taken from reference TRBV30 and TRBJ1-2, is SQTIHQWPATLVQPVGSPLSLECTVEGTSNPNLYWYRQAAGRGLQLLFYSVGIGQISSEVPQNLSASRPQDRQFILSSKKLLLSDSGFYLCAWRGSGLGYGYTFGSGTRLTVV.

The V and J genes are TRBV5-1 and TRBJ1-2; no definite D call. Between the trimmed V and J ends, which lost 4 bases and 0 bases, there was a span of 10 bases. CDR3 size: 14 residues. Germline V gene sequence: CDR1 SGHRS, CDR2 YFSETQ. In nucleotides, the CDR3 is TGCGCCAGCAGCCCGTTGGATGCTAACTATGGCTACACCTTC. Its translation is CASSPLDANYGYTF.

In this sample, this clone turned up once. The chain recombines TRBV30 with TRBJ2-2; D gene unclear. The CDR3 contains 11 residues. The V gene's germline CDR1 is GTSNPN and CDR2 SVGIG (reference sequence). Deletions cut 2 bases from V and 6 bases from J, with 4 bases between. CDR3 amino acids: CAWSWAGELFF. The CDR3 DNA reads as TGTGCCTGGAGTTGGGCCGGGGAGCTGTTTTTT.

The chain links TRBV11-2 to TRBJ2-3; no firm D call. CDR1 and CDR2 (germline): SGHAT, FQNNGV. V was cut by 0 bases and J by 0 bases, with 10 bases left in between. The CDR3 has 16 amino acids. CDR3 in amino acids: CASSLDPSASTDTQYF. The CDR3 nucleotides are TGTGCCAGCAGCTTAGATCCCAGCGCTAGCACAGATACGCAGTATTTT.

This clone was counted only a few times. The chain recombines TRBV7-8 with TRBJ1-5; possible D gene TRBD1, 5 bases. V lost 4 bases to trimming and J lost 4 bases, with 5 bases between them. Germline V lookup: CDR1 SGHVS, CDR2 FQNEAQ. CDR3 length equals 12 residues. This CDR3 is CASSWGNQPQHF. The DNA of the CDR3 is TGTGCCAGCAGCTGGGGGAATCAGCCCCAGCATTTT.

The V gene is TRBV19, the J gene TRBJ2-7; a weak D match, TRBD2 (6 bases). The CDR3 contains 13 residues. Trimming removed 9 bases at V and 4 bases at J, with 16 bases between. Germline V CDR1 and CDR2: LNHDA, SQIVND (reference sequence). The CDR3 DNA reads TGTGCCAGCGGGACTGCTGGGCCATACGAGCAGTACTTC. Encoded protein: CASGTAGPYEQYF.

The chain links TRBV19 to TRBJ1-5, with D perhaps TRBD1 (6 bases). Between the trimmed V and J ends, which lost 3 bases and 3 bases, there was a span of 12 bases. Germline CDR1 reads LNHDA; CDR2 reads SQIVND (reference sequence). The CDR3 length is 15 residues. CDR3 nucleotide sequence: TGTGCCAGTAGTATGTTACAGGGAACCAATCAGCCCCAGCATTTT. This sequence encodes CASSMLQGTNQPQHF.